This T cell receptor beta chain was sequenced for a study of blood T cells in healthy people across ages. Study-level results: Researchers deemed the diversity estimates from one million T cells underestimates.

V was clipped by 3 bases and J by 1 base, with 6 bases between them. This CDR3 spans 14 amino acids. Germline V gene sequence: CDR1 SEHNR, CDR2 FQNEAQ (reference sequence). A sample-barcoded 5' primer and a J-beta primer mix were used in a second PCR of roughly 7 to 12 cycles. TCRdb passed the 5' RACE reads through MiXCR, listing each CDR3 protein once. The sample yields some 850,000 distinct CDR3 sequences, about a quarter seen once. In this sample, this clonotype turned up many times. Its antigen is unknown. The same sample was also used in a study of T cells of mothers and their children.

The rearrangement joins TRBV7-9 to TRBJ2-2, with a weak D call TRBD2 (6 bases). The source material was blood. The source of this sequence is a boy aged 10-17 years in good health. CDR3 in amino acids: CASSFGGNTGELFF. The DNA for the CDR3 is TGTGCCAGCAGCTTCGGGGGGAACACCGGGGAGCTGTTTTTT.